The present entry profiles one TCR beta chain with its context. The source of the sample is a study of blood T cell repertoires in COVID-19. Turning to the study itself: COVID-19 samples from acute and convalescent phases originated in the United States, Italy and Spain. PBMCs, B-cell-depleted T cells, or T cells provided the cDNA or gDNA that made up the material.

V lost 1 base, J lost 10 bases, and 3 bases stayed unmatched. The CDR3 has 13 amino acids. Germline assignment: CDR1 SEHNR and CDR2 FQNEAQ (reference sequence). Original data processing: Amplification of reference gene primers was used by the study to estimate nucleated cell counts. TCRdb's table, derived via immunoSEQ multiplex PCR, lists solely in-frame clones and lacks some. V and J calls and clone size come straight from that table; D and trimming were deduced from the DNA. Of some 300,000 clones in the sample, more than 85% were seen once. The sample was peripheral blood. The clonotype comes from a man in his 70s with acute or convalescent COVID-19. J is TRBJ2-1 and V is TRBV7-9; 8 nucleotides agree with TRBD2. The chain's CDR3 is CASSLVRLAEQFF. Here the CDR3 DNA reads TGTGCCAGCAGCTTAGTAAGACTAGCGGAGCAGTTCTTC.